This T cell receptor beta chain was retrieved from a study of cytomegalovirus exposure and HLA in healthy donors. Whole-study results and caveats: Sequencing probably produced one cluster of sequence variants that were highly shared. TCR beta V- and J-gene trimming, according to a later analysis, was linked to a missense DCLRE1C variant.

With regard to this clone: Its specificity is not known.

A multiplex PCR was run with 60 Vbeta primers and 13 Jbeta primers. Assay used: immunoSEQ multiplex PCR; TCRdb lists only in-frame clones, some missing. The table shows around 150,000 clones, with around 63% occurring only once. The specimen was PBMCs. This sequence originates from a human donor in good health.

CDR3: CATCPPGGIQPQHF. DNA of the CDR3: TGTGCCACCTGCCCCCCAGGGGGCATTCAGCCCCAGCATTTT. The V call is TRBV28, the J call TRBJ1-5, with 8 nucleotides matching TRBD1. Germline CDR1 and CDR2: MDHEN and SYDVKM. CDR3 length equals 14 residues. The J segment lost 6 bases and the V segment lost 10 bases, leaving 11 bases of the junction unmatched. The whole variable domain, remainder taken from reference TRBV28 and TRBJ1-5, is DVKVTQSSRYLVKRTGEKVFLECVQDMDHENMFWYRQDPGLGLRLIYFSYDVKMKEKGDIPEGYSVSREKKERFSLILESASTNQTSMYLCATCPPGGIQPQHFGDGTRLSIL.